A selection of T cell receptor beta chains follows, all from one sample in a study of blood T cell repertoires in COVID-19. Some clones are missing from TCRdb's copy, which holds only in-frame ones; the method was immunoSEQ multiplex PCR. The table records about 200,000 clones, around 83% of them present only once. The sequenced sample consisted of PBMCs or T cells enriched from blood (not recorded which). The origin of the receptors is a young woman who had been exposed to COVID-19. CDR3s include the opening cysteine and the closing phenylalanine or tryptophan. D genes are given only for firm matches. The size of a clone is reported for some rows only, either as once, few or many, or as a class for expanded clones.

d_call,v_call,j_call,clone_size,cdr3_nt,cdr3_aa
TRBD1,TRBV5-1,TRBJ1-6,.,TGCGCCAGCAGCTATTCGATCCGGGACAGGGGGGGCTCACCCCTCCACTTT,CASSYSIRDRGGSPLHF
.,TRBV19,TRBJ1-4,once,TGTGCCAGTAGCAAACTTGCAACTAATGAAAAACTGTTTTTT,CASSKLATNEKLFF
TRBD1,TRBV11-2,TRBJ1-4,.,TGTGCCAGCAGCTCGAGGACAGGGGGCGTTGAAAAACTGTTTTTT,CASSSRTGGVEKLFF
.,TRBV30,TRBJ1-1,.,TGTGCCTGGAGTGTACGACAGAACACTGAAGCTTTCTTT,CAWSVRQNTEAFF
.,TRBV7-6,TRBJ1-4,.,TGTGCCAGCAGCCTTGAGTTGTACTCCTCGTCAACTAATGAAAAACTGTTTTTT,CASSLELYSSSTNEKLFF
.,TRBV29-1,TRBJ1-2,.,TGCAGCGTTGAGGTTGGCAGGGGAGATGGCTACACCTTC,CSVEVGRGDGYTF
.,TRBV7-2,TRBJ1-2,.,TGTGCCAGCAGCTCCCTCTATGGCTACACCTTC,CASSSLYGYTF
TRBD1,TRBV7-2,TRBJ1-5,.,TGTGCCAGCAGCTTAGCCCCGGGACAGGGGGCGCGAATTCAGCCCCAGCATTTT,CASSLAPGQGARIQPQHF
.,TRBV7-3,TRBJ2-2,.,TGTGCCAGCAGCCCTTCGTCATTTTTGGCGGCCGGGGAGCTGTTTTTT,CASSPSSFLAAGELFF
.,TRBV9,TRBJ2-7,.,TGTGCCAGCAGCGACGGACAGTCCCGGAGCTCCTACGAGCAGTACTTC,CASSDGQSRSSYEQYF
.,TRBV5-1,TRBJ2-2,.,TGCGCCAGCAGCTTTGATGGGGGGGCGTACACCGGGGAGCTGTTTTTT,CASSFDGGAYTGELFF
.,TRBV6-1,TRBJ2-7,.,TGTGCCAGCAGTGATTCGGGGGGCGGCTACGAGCAGTACTTC,CASSDSGGGYEQYF
.,TRBV4-1,TRBJ1-2,.,TGCGCCAGCAGCCAAGATGTACAGGGACTAAGTGGAGGCTACACCTTC,CASSQDVQGLSGGYTF
TRBD2,TRBV2,TRBJ2-7,.,TGTGCCAGCAGGTCGGGGGGCGAGCAGTACTTC,CASRSGGEQYF
TRBD1,TRBV30,TRBJ1-5,.,TGTGCCTGGAGTGTACAGAGGACAGGGGTTCCGTATAGCAATCAGCCCCAGCATTTT,CAWSVQRTGVPYSNQPQHF
.,TRBV7-2,TRBJ2-5,.,TGTGCCAGCAGCCAGACCCCTTCAGCGGGCAGGGAGACCCAGTACTTC,CASSQTPSAGRETQYF
.,TRBV5-1,TRBJ2-7,.,TGCGCCAGCAGCTTGAATTTTTGGCAGGGAAACGAGCAGTACTTC,CASSLNFWQGNEQYF
.,TRBV2,TRBJ1-2,few,TGTGCCAGCAGGAAAACTGAGAACTATGGCTACACCTTC,CASRKTENYGYTF
TRBD1,TRBV12-5,TRBJ1-4,once,TGTGCTAGTGGTTCCGACAGGGGGGTTGAAAAACTGTTTTTT,CASGSDRGVEKLFF
.,TRBV19,TRBJ2-1,.,TGTGCCAGTAGTATCCAGGGTCTGTCCTACAATGAGCAGTTCTTC,CASSIQGLSYNEQFF
.,TRBV18,TRBJ1-2,few,TGTGCCAGCTCACCCGCCGGGGATCGTTGGTATGGCTACACCTTC,CASSPAGDRWYGYTF
TRBD1,TRBV11-2,TRBJ1-2,.,TGTGCCAGCAGCTTAACGACAGGGAACTATGGCTACACCTTC,CASSLTTGNYGYTF
TRBD1,TRBV27,TRBJ2-7,.,TGTGCCAGCAGACGACAGGGCTCCTACGAGCAGTACTTC,CASRRQGSYEQYF